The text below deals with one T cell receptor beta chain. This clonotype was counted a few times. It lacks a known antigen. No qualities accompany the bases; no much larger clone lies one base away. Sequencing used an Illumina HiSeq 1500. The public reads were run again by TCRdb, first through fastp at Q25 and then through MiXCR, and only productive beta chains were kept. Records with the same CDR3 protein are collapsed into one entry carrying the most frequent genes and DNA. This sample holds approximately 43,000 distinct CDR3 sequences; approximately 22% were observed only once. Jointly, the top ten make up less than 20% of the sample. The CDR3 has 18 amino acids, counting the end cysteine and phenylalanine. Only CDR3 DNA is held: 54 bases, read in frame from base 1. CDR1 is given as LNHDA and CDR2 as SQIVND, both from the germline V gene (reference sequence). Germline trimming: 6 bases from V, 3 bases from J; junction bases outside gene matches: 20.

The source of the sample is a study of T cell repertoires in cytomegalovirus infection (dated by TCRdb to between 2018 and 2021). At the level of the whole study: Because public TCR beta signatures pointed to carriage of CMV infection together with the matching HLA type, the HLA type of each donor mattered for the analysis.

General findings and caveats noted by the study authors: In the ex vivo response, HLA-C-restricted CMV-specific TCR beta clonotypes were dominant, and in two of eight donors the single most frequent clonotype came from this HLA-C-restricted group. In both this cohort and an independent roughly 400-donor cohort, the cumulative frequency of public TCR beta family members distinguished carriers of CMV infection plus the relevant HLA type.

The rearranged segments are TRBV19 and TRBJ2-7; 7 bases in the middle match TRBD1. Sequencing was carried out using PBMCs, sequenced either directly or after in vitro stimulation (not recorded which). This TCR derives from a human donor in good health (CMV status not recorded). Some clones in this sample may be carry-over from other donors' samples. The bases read TGTGCCAGTAGCCACAGAACCCGCGGCGACAGGGTAAACTACGAGCAGTACTTC. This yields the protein CASSHRTRGDRVNYEQYF.